The TCR beta chain described here comes from a study of shared clonotypes between healthy human individuals. Study at large: The cohort had two women and three men, ages 18 to 49.

Sequenced by immunoSEQ multiplex PCR; TCRdb stores in-frame clones only, minus some. The table includes millions of clones, roughly 94% detected once. CD4+ cells were split into CD45RA+ naive and CD45RA-negative memory subsets. With V trimmed by 2 bases and J by 4 bases, 12 bases remained unmatched. The CDR3 length is 19 residues. The germline gives CDR1 SGHNT, CDR2 YYREEE (reference sequence). The sequenced sample was naive CD4+ T cells sorted from blood. This sample's subset: CD45RA+ positively selected. The source is a man between 18 and 35 years old in good health. The V and J genes are TRBV5-4 and TRBJ2-3; 14 nucleotides align to TRBD2. The CDR3 bases are TGTGCCAGCAGCTTCCCCTTCGGGACTAGCGGGAGCGGGTCAGATACGCAGTATTTT. Translated: CASSFPFGTSGSGSDTQYF.